Below are 13 T cell receptor beta chains sequenced from a single sample in a study of blood T cell repertoires in COVID-19. This table comes from immunoSEQ multiplex PCR, and its TCRdb copy is limited to in-frame clones, with some not included. This table holds 260,000 or so clones, about 83% found once. The sequenced material came from PBMCs or T cells enriched from blood (not recorded which). These receptors were obtained from a woman aged 40 to 50 who had been exposed to COVID-19.

This rearrangement joins TRBV19 to TRBJ2-7; D may be TRBD2 (5 bases). V dropped 5 bases and J dropped 3 bases, with 8 bases sitting between them. The CDR3 extends over 12 amino acids. Germline V CDR1 and CDR2: LNHDA, SQIVND (reference sequence). The DNA of the CDR3 is TGTGCCAGTAGTTCAGGAGGCTACGAGCAGTACTTC. This encodes CASSSGGYEQYF.

The genes are TRBV20-1 and TRBJ1-3; a weak D match, TRBD1 (5 bases). The V gene's germline CDR1 is DFQATT and CDR2 SNEGSKA (reference sequence). V was clipped by 3 bases and J by 0 bases, with 12 bases between them. There are 15 residues in the CDR3. The CDR3 loop reads CSASDPRVSGNTIYF. CDR3 DNA sequence: TGCAGTGCTAGTGATCCCAGGGTCTCTGGAAACACCATATATTTT.

This clone was picked up many times. The chain combines TRBV20-1 with TRBJ2-3, with D maybe TRBD2 (5 bases). Germline V gene lookup returns CDR1 DFQATT and CDR2 SNEGSKA (reference sequence). The CDR3 is 14 amino acids. Trimming took 3 bases from V and 6 from J, leaving 16 bases between them. The CDR3 spells CSASPRGPWDTQYF. The DNA of the CDR3 is TGCAGTGCTAGTCCACGCGGGCCGTGGGATACGCAGTATTTT.

The chain links TRBV30 to TRBJ2-1; TRBD2 matches at 16 bases. V lost 2 bases and J lost 8; bases outside the gene matches: 6. Germline assignment: CDR1 GTSNPN and CDR2 SVGIG (reference sequence). This CDR3 spans 16 amino acids. CDR3 region: CAWSPGLAGGVDEQFF. DNA for the CDR3: TGTGCCTGGAGTCCGGGACTAGCGGGGGGGGTAGATGAGCAGTTCTTC.

This sequence joins TRBV7-2 and TRBJ2-2; D perhaps matches TRBD1 (6 bases). The germline V gene encodes CDR1 SGHTA and CDR2 FQGNSA. The CDR3 covers 19 residues. V was trimmed by 1 base and J by 4 bases, leaving 22 bases between them. The CDR3 region has the DNA TGTGCCAGCAGCTTAGACTGGTTGAGAAGCCAGGGGCGCACCGGGGAGCTGTTTTTT. Protein sequence: CASSLDWLRSQGRTGELFF.

This rearrangement joins TRBV28 to TRBJ2-3; 12 nucleotides align to TRBD2. The length of the CDR3 is 16 residues. V dropped 7 bases and J dropped 8; count of bases not matched to a gene: 13. Germline V gives CDR1 MDHEN, CDR2 SYDVKM. This chain's CDR3 is CASTSPTSGGRGTQYF. The CDR3 DNA follows: TGTGCCAGCACCTCACCGACTAGCGGGGGCCGAGGTACGCAGTATTTT.

The V call is TRBV19, the J call TRBJ1-5; D gene ambiguous. Per the germline V gene, CDR1 is LNHDA and CDR2 is SQIVND (reference sequence). With 5 bases removed from V and 0 bases from J, the gap between germline ends came to 17 bases. This CDR3 spans 17 amino acids. The CDR3 spells CASSGAFAVTSNQPQHF. Written as DNA, the CDR3 is TGTGCCAGTAGTGGAGCCTTCGCGGTGACTAGCAATCAGCCCCAGCATTTT.

This clone was observed a few times. The chain carries TRBV5-4 and TRBJ1-5, with unresolved D. The V end lost 5 bases, the J end lost 0 bases, and 24 bases lay between the germline ends. Germline CDR1 SGHNT, CDR2 YYREEE (reference sequence). The CDR3 totals 19 residues. As DNA, the CDR3 is TGTGCCAGCAGTCCTTACCAGGTGCTCGGCAATTGTAGCAATCAGCCCCAGCATTTT. This codes for CASSPYQVLGNCSNQPQHF.

CDR3 nucleotides: TGTGCCAGCAGTCTCCGGGACAGGGCAGCCTATGGCTACACCTTC. Translating gives CASSLRDRAAYGYTF. V and J are TRBV28 and TRBJ1-2; the match to TRBD1 covers 9 bases. The V and J ends lost 5 bases and 4 bases, in that order; junction bases with no gene match: 8. The CDR3 consists of 15 residues. CDR1 and CDR2 (germline): MDHEN, SYDVKM.

V and J are TRBV15 and TRBJ2-7; 10 bases line up with TRBD1. V lost 0 bases and J lost 3; bases outside the gene matches: 2. The V gene's germline CDR1 is LNHNV and CDR2 YYDKDF (reference sequence). The CDR3 consists of 15 residues. CDR3 in amino acids: CATSREGDRGYEQYF. The DNA for the CDR3 is TGTGCCACCAGCAGAGAAGGGGACAGGGGCTACGAGCAGTACTTC.

The rearrangement uses TRBV28 and TRBJ1-2; D call uncertain. The germline gives CDR1 MDHEN, CDR2 SYDVKM. V gave up 4 bases and J gave up 3 bases, with 6 bases separating them. This CDR3 contains 12 residues. The CDR3 sequence: CASSWSDYGYTF. In DNA, the CDR3 is TGTGCCAGCAGTTGGAGTGACTATGGCTACACCTTC.

The rearrangement links TRBV16 to TRBJ2-7; 10 bases agree with TRBD2. This CDR3 contains 15 residues. Germline V gives CDR1 KGHSY, CDR2 FQNENV. The junction had 2 bases not matched to a gene; V was cut back by 0 bases and J by 3 bases. In DNA form, the CDR3 reads TGTGCCAGCAGCCAATCCCTAGCGGGGGTCTACGAGCAGTACTTC. Residues: CASSQSLAGVYEQYF.

The chain links TRBV7-9 to TRBJ1-5; D is undetermined. Germline V gene data show CDR1 as SEHNR and CDR2 as FQNEAQ (reference sequence). Trimming pared 5 bases from V and 7 bases from J, leaving 9 bases between. The CDR3 runs 12 residues. CDR3 DNA: TGTGCCAGCAGCCGGGGTGAGCAGCCCCAGCATTTT. Protein: CASSRGEQPQHF.